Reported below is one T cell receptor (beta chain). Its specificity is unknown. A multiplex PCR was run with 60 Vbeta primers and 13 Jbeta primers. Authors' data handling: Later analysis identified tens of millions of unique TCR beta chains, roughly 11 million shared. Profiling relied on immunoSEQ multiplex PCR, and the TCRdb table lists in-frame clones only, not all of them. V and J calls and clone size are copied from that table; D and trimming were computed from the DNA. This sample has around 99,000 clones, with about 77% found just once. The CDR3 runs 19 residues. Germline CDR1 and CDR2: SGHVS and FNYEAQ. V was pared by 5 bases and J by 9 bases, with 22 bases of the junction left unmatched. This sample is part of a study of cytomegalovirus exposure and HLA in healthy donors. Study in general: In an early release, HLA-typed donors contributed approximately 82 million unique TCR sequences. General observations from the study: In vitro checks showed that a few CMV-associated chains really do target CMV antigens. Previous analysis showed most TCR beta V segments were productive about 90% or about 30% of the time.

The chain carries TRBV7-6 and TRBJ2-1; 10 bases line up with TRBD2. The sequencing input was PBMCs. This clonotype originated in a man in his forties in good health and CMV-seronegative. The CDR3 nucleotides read TGTGCCAGCAGCCGGATAGGCCTAGCGGGAGCCCTTGGGTGGGGTGAGCAGTTCTTC. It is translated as CASSRIGLAGALGWGEQFF.